This T cell receptor beta chain emerged from a study of blood T cells in healthy people across ages (dated by TCRdb to the mid-2010s). Study-level background: In model experiments, template switching captured about one uniquely barcoded TCR beta cDNA molecule for every two T cells. Donors were grouped into four age groups: young (average 16 years), middle-aged (roughly 40), aged (62) and long-lived (about 89). For two donors (one aged 18 to 29 and one aged 80 or older), the study analyzed two additional independent replicas of 1 million unique cDNA reads from the same blood draw. Age-related changes in TCR beta repertoire diversity were measured in the study by deep sequencing normalized with unique cDNA molecular identifiers. To avoid experimental bias, donors of different ages were randomly spread across the sequencing lanes. What the work shows at the level of the full study, not this receptor alone: Total diversity estimates from one million sequenced T cells were considered lower bounds and underestimates. As age increased, observed TCR beta diversity per million T cells dropped in a roughly linear way, and a significant reduction was already evident by age approximately 40. Compared with the aged group, the long-lived group had more naive CD4+ T cells, fewer expanded clones and increased TCR diversity, suggesting age selection. Since profiling was done on bulk unsorted PBMCs, naive and antigen-experienced compartments could not be conclusively compared. There was a strong correlation between observed TCR beta diversity and the percentage of naive T cells measured by flow cytometry. Donor CMV infection status was unknown, potentially confounding age-related changes in expanded clonotypes.

Systemically healthy Caucasian individuals from Russia, 39 in total and aged about 6 to 95 years, were included as donors. Approximately 11 milliliters of peripheral blood were drawn from each donor into EDTA-treated Vacutainer tubes. Ficoll-Paque density-gradient centrifugation was used to isolate PBMCs, with at least 7 million per sample. Trizol reagent was used to extract total RNA from PBMCs, with at least 5 micrograms per sample. Naive CD45RAhigh/CD27high T cell percentages were measured by flow cytometry on a PBMC aliquot from every donor. Many counts were recorded for this clonotype. The antigen it binds to is not known. No base-level quality is on record; no much larger clone is a single base apart. The CDR3, cysteine through phenylalanine, is 14 amino acids long. Just CDR3 DNA is preserved here, 42 bases in frame from base 1. The germline V gene gives CDR1 as SQVTM and CDR2 as ANQGSEA. Trimming at the junction amounts to 8 bases on V and 5 bases on J, and the germline ends lie 20 bases apart.

The library was generated by 5' RACE. TCRdb shows the sequencer as Illumina HiSeq 2500. A second about 7 to 12 cycle PCR used a sample-barcoded 5' primer and a J-beta primer mix. A unique molecular identifier was introduced onto each TCR beta cDNA molecule by a template-switch 5' adaptor carrying 12 random nucleotides. At least 3 million CDR3-containing paired-end reads were obtained from each sample. First-strand cDNA was synthesized from all RNA with the Mint cDNA synthesis kit, primed by a TRBC-specific oligonucleotide. After uracil-DNA glycosylase treatment, a first 18-cycle PCR used universal primers M1SS and BC2_uni_R on all cDNA. For the original study's pipeline: Normalization of each sample was performed by random selection of 1 million high-quality reads, each carrying a distinct molecular identifier. Instead of being binned into consensus sequences, reads with shared molecular identifiers were discarded. CDR3 identification, clonotype clustering and error correction used MiTCR with a Q25 quality threshold and the strictest error-elimination algorithm. A nonparametric unseen species model with Euler transformation was used to estimate lower-bound total TCR beta diversity. TCRdb applied fastp at Q25 and MiXCR to the public reads, then kept only in-frame beta chains. Rows are unified per CDR3 protein, each entry keeping the most common DNA and genes. The V and J calls were not made by the authors but by TCRdb's processing. The sample table shows some 1.5 million distinct CDR3 sequences, and roughly 27% are seen once. The top ten constitute approximately 7.7% of the sample.

This chain is built from TRBV29-1 and TRBJ2-3, with no D gene named confidently. This receptor was obtained from a woman aged 30 to 39 in good health. Sequencing was performed on blood. CDR3 sequence: CSLLHRPDGDTQYF. The DNA sequence is given as TGCAGCCTACTGCATCGCCCAGACGGAGATACGCAGTATTTT.